This TCR beta chain was found in a study of blood T cell repertoires in COVID-19. The protocol was immunoSEQ multiplex PCR, while the TCRdb copy is restricted to in-frame clones and leaves out a portion. The sample shows about 210,000 clones, almost 90% of them seen only once. This TCR was sampled from a young man with active or convalescent COVID-19. Sequencing was performed on peripheral blood.

The chain's CDR3 is CASSMRGVHQPQHF. CDR3 DNA sequence: TGTGCCAGTAGTATGCGGGGGGTACATCAGCCCCAGCATTTT. This chain connects TRBV19 to TRBJ1-5, with D possibly TRBD1 on 5 matching bases. Germline V lookup: CDR1 LNHDA, CDR2 SQIVND (reference sequence). The V end was cut by 3 bases, the J end by 5 bases, with 11 bases between. The CDR3 has 14 residues.